The source of this T cell receptor beta chain is a study of control samples from healthy donors and cancer patients. TCRdb's copy holds only in-frame clones and misses some; the assay was immunoSEQ multiplex PCR. The sample carries 170,000 or so clones, roughly 92% recorded once. CDR1 is MNHEY, CDR2 SMNVEV, per germline (reference sequence). CDR3 length equals 12 residues. The V gene end was trimmed by 7 bases and the J gene end by 10 bases; junction bases not matched to a gene: 7. The table lists this clone with a count of one. The chain recombines TRBV27 with TRBJ1-1, with 9 positions matching TRBD1. Sequencing was performed on blood. This receptor was obtained from a young man in good health. The CDR3: CASTSSGQGAFF. The CDR3 region has the DNA TGTGCCAGCACCTCGTCGGGACAGGGAGCTTTCTTT.